This T cell receptor beta chain was sequenced for a study of T cell changes during pregnancy in multiple sclerosis. V dropped 6 bases and J dropped 8; count of bases not matched to a gene: 11. This CDR3 comprises 15 residues. Germline assignment: CDR1 LNHDA and CDR2 SQIVND (reference sequence). This table comes from immunoSEQ multiplex PCR, and its TCRdb copy is limited to in-frame clones, with some not included. Of about 68,000 clones in the sample, 90% are singletons; the top ten hold 1.5%. This sample comprised peripheral blood, obtained in the third trimester of pregnancy. The source is a female donor with multiple sclerosis, enrolled in a pregnancy study. The chain joins TRBV19 to TRBJ2-1, with 9 bases identical to TRBD1. The CDR3 nucleotides read TGTGCCAGTAGCAAGACAGGGGGGTTCGTGGATGAGCAGTTCTTC. It codes for CASSKTGGFVDEQFF. Combining the CDR3 with reference TRBV19 and TRBJ2-1 gives the whole variable domain DGGITQSPKYLFRKEGQNVTLSCEQNLNHDAMYWYRQDPGQGLRLIYYSQIVNDFQKGDIAEGYSVSREKKESFPLTVTSAQKNPTAFYLCASSKTGGFVDEQFFGPGTRLTVL.